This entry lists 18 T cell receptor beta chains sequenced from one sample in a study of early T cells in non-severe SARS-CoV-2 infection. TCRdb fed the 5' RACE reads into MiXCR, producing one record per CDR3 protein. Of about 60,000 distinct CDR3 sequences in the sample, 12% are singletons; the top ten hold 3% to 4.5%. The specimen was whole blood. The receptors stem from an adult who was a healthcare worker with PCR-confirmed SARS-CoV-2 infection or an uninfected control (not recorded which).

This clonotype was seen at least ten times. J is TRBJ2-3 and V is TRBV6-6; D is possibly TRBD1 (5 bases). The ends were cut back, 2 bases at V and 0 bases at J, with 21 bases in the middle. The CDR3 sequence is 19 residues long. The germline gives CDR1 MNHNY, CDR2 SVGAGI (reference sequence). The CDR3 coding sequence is TGTGCCAGCAGTTACCCTAATCGACAGACCCAGGGAAGCACAGATACGCAGTATTTT. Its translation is CASSYPNRQTQGSTDTQYF.

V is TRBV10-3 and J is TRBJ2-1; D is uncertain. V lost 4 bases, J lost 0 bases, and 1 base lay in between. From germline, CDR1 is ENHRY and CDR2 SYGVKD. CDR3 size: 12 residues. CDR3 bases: TGTGCCATCAGTGCCTCCTACAATGAGCAGTTCTTC. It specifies CAISASYNEQFF.

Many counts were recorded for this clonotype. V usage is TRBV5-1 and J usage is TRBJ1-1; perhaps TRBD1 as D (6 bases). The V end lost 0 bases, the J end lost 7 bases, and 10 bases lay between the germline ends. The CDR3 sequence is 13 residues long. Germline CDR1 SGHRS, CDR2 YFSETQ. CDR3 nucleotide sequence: TGCGCCAGCAGCTTGGACAGGGTCCATGAAGCTTTCTTT. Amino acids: CASSLDRVHEAFF.

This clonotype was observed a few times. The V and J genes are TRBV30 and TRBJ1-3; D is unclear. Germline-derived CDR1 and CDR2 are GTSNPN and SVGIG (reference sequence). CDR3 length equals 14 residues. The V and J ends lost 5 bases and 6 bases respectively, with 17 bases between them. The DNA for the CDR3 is TGTGCCTGGGCCTTGTGGGCTCCTGAAAACACCATATATTTT. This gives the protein CAWALWAPENTIYF. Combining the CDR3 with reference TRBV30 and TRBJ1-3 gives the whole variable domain SQTIHQWPATLVQPVGSPLSLECTVEGTSNPNLYWYRQAAGRGLQLLFYSVGIGQISSEVPQNLSASRPQDRQFILSSKKLLLSDSGFYLCAWALWAPENTIYFGEGSWLTVV.

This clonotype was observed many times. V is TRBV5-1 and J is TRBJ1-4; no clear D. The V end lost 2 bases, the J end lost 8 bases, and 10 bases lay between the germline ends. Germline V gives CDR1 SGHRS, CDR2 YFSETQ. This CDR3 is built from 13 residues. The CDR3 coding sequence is TGCGCCAGCAGCTTAGAGGAGGAGGAAAAACTGTTTTTT. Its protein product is CASSLEEEEKLFF.

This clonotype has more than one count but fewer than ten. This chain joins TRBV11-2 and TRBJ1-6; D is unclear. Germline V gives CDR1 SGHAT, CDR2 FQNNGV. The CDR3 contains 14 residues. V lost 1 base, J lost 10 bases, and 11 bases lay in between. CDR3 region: CASSLAGFGSPLHF. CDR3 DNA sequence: TGTGCCAGCAGCTTAGCAGGCTTCGGCTCACCCCTCCACTTT.

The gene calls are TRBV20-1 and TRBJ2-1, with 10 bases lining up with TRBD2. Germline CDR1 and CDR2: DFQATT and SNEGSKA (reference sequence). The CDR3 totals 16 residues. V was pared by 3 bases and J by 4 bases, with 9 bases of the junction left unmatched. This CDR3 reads CSASFAGTSVYNEQFF. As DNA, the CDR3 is TGCAGTGCTAGTTTCGCCGGGACTAGCGTATACAATGAGCAGTTCTTC.

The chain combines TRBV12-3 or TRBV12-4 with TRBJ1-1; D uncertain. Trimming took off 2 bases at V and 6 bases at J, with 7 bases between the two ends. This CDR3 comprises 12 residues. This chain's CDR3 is CASSLHNAEAFF. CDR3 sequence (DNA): TGTGCCAGCAGTTTACACAACGCTGAAGCTTTCTTT.

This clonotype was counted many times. In nucleotides, the CDR3 is TGTGCCAGCAGCTTAAGGCCGTATAATTCACCCCTCCACTTT. The encoded protein is CASSLRPYNSPLHF. The chain recombines TRBV7-3 with TRBJ1-6; D ambiguous. V was trimmed by 1 base and J by 4 bases, leaving 5 bases between them. This CDR3 region has 14 residues. Per germline, CDR1 SGHTA and CDR2 FQGTGA.

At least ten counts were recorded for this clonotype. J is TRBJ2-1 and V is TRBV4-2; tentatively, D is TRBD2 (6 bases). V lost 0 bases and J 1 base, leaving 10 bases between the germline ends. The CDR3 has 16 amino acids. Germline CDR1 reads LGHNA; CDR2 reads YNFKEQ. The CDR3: CASSQEGGKSYNEQFF. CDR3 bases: TGTGCCAGCAGCCAAGAGGGCGGGAAGTCCTACAATGAGCAGTTCTTC.

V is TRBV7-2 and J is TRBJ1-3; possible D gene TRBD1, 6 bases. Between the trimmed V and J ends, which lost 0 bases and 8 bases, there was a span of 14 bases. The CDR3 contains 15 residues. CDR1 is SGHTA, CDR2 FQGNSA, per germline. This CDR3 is CASSLAGRGQDTIYF. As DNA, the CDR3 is TGTGCCAGCAGCTTAGCAGGGCGGGGGCAAGACACCATATATTTT.

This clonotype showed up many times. The CDR3 spells CSARGRPSGSTDTQYF. CDR3 coding DNA: TGCAGTGCTAGAGGAAGGCCTAGCGGATCCACAGATACGCAGTATTTT. This chain joins TRBV20-1 and TRBJ2-3; 7 bases line up with TRBD2. The CDR3 is made up of 16 amino acids. Germline CDR1 DFQATT, CDR2 SNEGSKA (reference sequence). After removal of 1 base from V and 2 bases from J, the junction contained 9 bases not matched to a gene.

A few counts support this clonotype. CDR3 nucleotide sequence: TGTGCCACCAGTGATTTTACCGCGGAGTCTGGAAACACCATATATTTT. Amino acid sequence: CATSDFTAESGNTIYF. The chain has TRBV24-1 and TRBJ1-3, with D hard to call. There are 16 residues in the CDR3. Trimming shortened V by 1 base and J by 1 base, and 10 bases separated the two germline ends. Germline CDR1 reads KGHDR; CDR2 reads SFDVKD.

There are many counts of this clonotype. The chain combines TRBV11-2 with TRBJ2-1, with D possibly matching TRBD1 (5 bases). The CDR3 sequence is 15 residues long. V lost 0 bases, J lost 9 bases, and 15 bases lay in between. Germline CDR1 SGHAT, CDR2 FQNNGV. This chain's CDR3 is CASSLDPVGRGEQFF. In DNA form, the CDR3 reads TGTGCCAGCAGCTTAGACCCCGTCGGTAGGGGTGAGCAGTTCTTC.

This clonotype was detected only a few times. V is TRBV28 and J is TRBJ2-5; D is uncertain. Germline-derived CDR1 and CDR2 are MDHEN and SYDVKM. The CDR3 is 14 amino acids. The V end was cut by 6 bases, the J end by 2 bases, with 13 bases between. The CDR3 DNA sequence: TGTGCCAGCAGGTTGGGTACGGCTCAAGAGACCCAGTACTTC. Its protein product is CASRLGTAQETQYF.

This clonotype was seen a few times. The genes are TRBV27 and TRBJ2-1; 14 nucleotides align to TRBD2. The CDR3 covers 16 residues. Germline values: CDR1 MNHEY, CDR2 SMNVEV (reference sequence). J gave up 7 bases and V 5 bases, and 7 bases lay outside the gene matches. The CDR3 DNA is TGTGCCAGCAGTCCCAGGACTAGCGGGAGGAGGAATGAGCAGTTCTTC. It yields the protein CASSPRTSGRRNEQFF.

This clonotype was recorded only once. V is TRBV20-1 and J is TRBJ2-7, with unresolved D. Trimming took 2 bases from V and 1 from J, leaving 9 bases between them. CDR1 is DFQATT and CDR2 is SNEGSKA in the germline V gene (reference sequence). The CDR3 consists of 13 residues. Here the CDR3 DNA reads TGCAGTGCTAGAACTCCAAATTCCTACGAGCAGTACTTC. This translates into CSARTPNSYEQYF.

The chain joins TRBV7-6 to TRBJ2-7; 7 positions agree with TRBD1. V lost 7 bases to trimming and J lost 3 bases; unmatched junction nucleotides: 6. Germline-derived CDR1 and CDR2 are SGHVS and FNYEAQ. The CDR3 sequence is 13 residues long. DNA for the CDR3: TGTGCCAGCACCCCAGGGGACAGCTACGAGCAGTACTTC. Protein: CASTPGDSYEQYF.